These 27 T cell receptor beta chains were all obtained from the same sample, sequenced in a study of T cell responses to AZD1222 COVID-19 vaccine (dated by TCRdb to the early 2020s). Libraries came from the immunoSEQ multiplex PCR assay. Drawn from immuneACCESS, this table holds only the in-frame rearrangements with V and J called that TCRdb kept. Clones are partly lost; checked studies trace under half to an unresolved V gene and leave the rest unexplained. The table for this sample lists approximately 70,000 clones; about nine tenths of them were counted only once. The biggest ten clones account for about 2.5% of the sample. The time point label, read with the paper, signifies: baseline before first vaccination. The sequencing used peripheral blood, collected on day 0 of AZD1222 vaccination. The receptors come from an adult in good health.

This chain links TRBV7-2 with TRBJ2-3, with D possibly matching TRBD1 (6 bases). Germline loops: CDR1 SGHTA, CDR2 FQGNSA. The CDR3 consists of 15 residues. Between the trimmed V and J ends, which lost 2 bases and 2 bases, there was a span of 11 bases. CDR3 nucleotides: TGTGCCAGCAGCTTACACAGGGTTGACACAGATACGCAGTATTTT. Translation gives CASSLHRVDTDTQYF.

This clone was observed once. This chain uses TRBV18 with TRBJ2-3; D not certain. Germline CDR1 KGHSH, CDR2 LQKENI. The ends were cut back, 6 bases at V and 1 base at J, with 20 bases in the middle. The CDR3 runs to 17 residues. The CDR3 protein is CASSDTPVGTRTDTQYF. The CDR3, as DNA: TGTGCCAGCTCCGACACCCCGGTGGGCACCCGCACAGATACGCAGTATTTT.

This clone was seen a single time. The J gene is TRBJ1-1, the V gene TRBV10-3, with 9 bases lining up with TRBD1. Germline V lookup: CDR1 ENHRY, CDR2 SYGVKD. Trimming at V came to 3 bases and at J to 3 bases, leaving 8 bases not matched to a gene. The CDR3 extends over 16 amino acids. The DNA of the CDR3 is TGTGCCATCAGTGAAGGGACAGGGTCAAGGGACACTGAAGCTTTCTTT. Its translation is CAISEGTGSRDTEAFF.

The V call is TRBV29-1, the J call TRBJ2-2; 11 bases map to TRBD1. Germline CDR1 SQVTM, CDR2 ANQGSEA. The CDR3 sequence is 14 residues long. The V gene end was trimmed by 6 bases and the J gene end by 5 bases; junction bases not matched to a gene: 5. CDR3 sequence (DNA): TGCAGCGTGGACAGGGGGCAGAAGACCGGGGAGCTGTTTTTT. Protein: CSVDRGQKTGELFF.

The chain uses TRBV5-4 and TRBJ1-2; a weak D match, TRBD1 (6 bases). The ends were cut back, 0 bases at V and 4 bases at J, with 16 bases in the middle. Germline lookup yields CDR1 SGHNT and CDR2 YYREEE (reference sequence). This CDR3 has 16 residues. CDR3 bases: TGTGCCAGCAGCTTGGGCCTGGCAGGGGAAAGCTATGGCTACACCTTC. It encodes CASSLGLAGESYGYTF.

The chain is built from TRBV7-9 and TRBJ2-1, with 8 bases that match TRBD1. Looked up from germline, CDR1 is SEHNR and CDR2 is FQNEAQ (reference sequence). There are 15 residues in the CDR3. V lost 5 bases, J lost 5 bases, and 8 bases stayed unmatched. In DNA, the CDR3 is TGTGCCAGCAGCCAGACGGACAGGGCCCACAATGAGCAGTTCTTC. The encoded protein is CASSQTDRAHNEQFF. The complete variable domain, with remaining parts taken from reference TRBV7-9 and TRBJ2-1, reads DTGVSQNPRHKITKRGQNVTFRCDPISEHNRLYWYRQTLGQGPEFLTYFQNEAQLEKSRLLSDRFSAERPKGSFSTLEIQRTEQGDSAMYLCASSQTDRAHNEQFFGPGTRLTVL.

The chain uses TRBV28 and TRBJ1-1, with D possibly TRBD1 on 5 matching bases. CDR1 is MDHEN and CDR2 is SYDVKM in the germline V gene. The germline V and J ends were trimmed by 1 base and 0 bases, with 15 bases remaining between them. The CDR3 extends over 17 amino acids. The CDR3 bases are TGTGCCAGCAGTTTATCCCAGGGTTCGAACATGAACACTGAAGCTTTCTTT. It codes for CASSLSQGSNMNTEAFF.

This clone was observed a single time. J is TRBJ1-6 and V is TRBV28; 9 bases map to TRBD1. This CDR3 is 17 amino acids long. V trimming: 5 bases; J trimming: 7 bases; junction bases outside the gene matches: 12. Germline-derived CDR1 and CDR2 are MDHEN and SYDVKM. The CDR3 loop is CASSRMKQGAGNSPLHF. In DNA, the CDR3 is TGTGCCAGCAGTCGTATGAAACAGGGGGCGGGAAATTCACCCCTCCACTTT.

The J gene is TRBJ2-1, the V gene TRBV7-2; possibly TRBD2 for D (5 bases). Trimming removed 5 bases from V and 7 bases from J, with 18 bases in between. Germline V gives CDR1 SGHTA, CDR2 FQGNSA. The CDR3 loop spans 15 amino acids. The CDR3, as DNA: TGTGCCAGCAGCCTCTCTTCGGACTCCAGGAATGAGCAGTTCTTC. Encoded protein: CASSLSSDSRNEQFF.

A single count supports this clone. This sequence joins TRBV9 and TRBJ1-1; maybe TRBD1 (6 bases). V lost 3 bases and J lost 1, with 10 bases in between. The CDR3 runs to 14 residues. Germline CDR1 reads SGDLS; CDR2 reads YYNGEE. The CDR3 DNA reads TGTGCCAGCAGCGCAGTGACAGGGAACACTGAAGCTTTCTTT. Translating it yields CASSAVTGNTEAFF.

The CDR3 region is CASSRGQNHNEQFF. CDR3 DNA sequence: TGTGCCAGCAGTCGTGGCCAGAACCACAATGAGCAGTTCTTC. The chain joins TRBV25-1 to TRBJ2-1; D ambiguous. Germline CDR1 reads MGHDK; CDR2 reads SYGVNS. V was trimmed by 5 bases and J by 5 bases, leaving 13 bases between them. CDR3 size: 14 residues.

The genes are TRBV19 and TRBJ2-7, with D perhaps TRBD2 (6 bases). The CDR3 is made up of 13 amino acids. The V end was cut by 6 bases, the J end by 2 bases, with 11 bases between. The V gene's germline CDR1 is LNHDA and CDR2 SQIVND (reference sequence). This CDR3 reads CASSDRGAYEQYF. The CDR3 DNA reads as TGTGCCAGTAGCGACCGCGGGGCCTACGAGCAGTACTTC.

This chain links TRBV2 with TRBJ1-2, with TRBD1 identical over 8 bases. The V and J ends lost 5 bases and 6 bases, in that order; junction bases with no gene match: 8. This CDR3 is built from 14 residues. Germline V CDR1 and CDR2: SNHLY, FYNNEI. CDR3 protein: CASSLAGGYDGYTF. The CDR3 DNA reads as TGTGCCAGCAGTTTGGCAGGGGGCTATGATGGCTACACCTTC.

The genes are TRBV5-6 and TRBJ1-1, with TRBD1 matching over 7 bases. The CDR3 contains 16 residues. Unmatched junction bases numbered 9, after V lost 4 bases and J lost 0 bases. The germline V gene encodes CDR1 SGHDT and CDR2 YYEEEE. The DNA for the CDR3 is TGTGCCAGCAGCCCGGGACAGCAGGTCCTGAACACTGAAGCTTTCTTT. Residues: CASSPGQQVLNTEAFF.

This chain joins TRBV7-2 and TRBJ2-1; D unclear. This CDR3 contains 15 residues. CDR1 is SGHTA and CDR2 is FQGNSA in the germline V gene. V lost 5 bases and J lost 0, with 11 bases in between. The CDR3 region is CASSPRVSSYNEQFF. The DNA of the CDR3 is TGTGCCAGCAGCCCTAGAGTGAGCTCCTACAATGAGCAGTTCTTC.

The chain is built from TRBV27 and TRBJ2-1; D gene ambiguous. This CDR3 comprises 12 residues. Trimming pared 0 bases from V and 7 bases from J, leaving 4 bases between. The germline V gene has CDR1 MNHEY and CDR2 SMNVEV (reference sequence). The CDR3 spells CASSLSSNEQFF. CDR3 sequence (DNA): TGTGCCAGCAGTTTATCGAGTAATGAGCAGTTCTTC.

The V and J genes are TRBV19 and TRBJ2-7; 8 nucleotides match TRBD2. In germline, CDR1 is LNHDA, CDR2 SQIVND (reference sequence). This CDR3 comprises 14 residues. V shed 6 bases and J 6 bases; nucleotides not matched to a gene: 10. The CDR3 DNA reads TGTGCCAGTAGCACGCGGGGGGCGGATGGCGAGCAGTACTTC. It is translated as CASSTRGADGEQYF.

The chain recombines TRBV6-5 with TRBJ1-1; no definite D call. The CDR3 spans 13 residues. Trimming removed 0 bases from V and 0 bases from J, with 2 bases in between. Germline lookup yields CDR1 MNHEY and CDR2 SVGAGI. CDR3 residues: CASSYSMNTEAFF. As DNA, the CDR3 is TGTGCCAGCAGTTACTCGATGAACACTGAAGCTTTCTTT.

This chain uses TRBV11-2 with TRBJ1-2; possibly TRBD1 for D (6 bases). The CDR3 is 15 residues long. V was cut by 7 bases and J by 5 bases, with 20 bases left in between. CDR1 and CDR2 (germline): SGHAT, FQNNGV. CDR3: CASKPQRGAGYGYTF. CDR3 sequence (DNA): TGTGCCAGCAAACCACAGCGGGGGGCGGGTTATGGCTACACCTTC.

The CDR3 protein is CASSLGTAANYGYTF. In nucleotides, the CDR3 is TGTGCCAGCAGCTTAGGAACGGCCGCTAACTATGGCTACACCTTC. The gene calls are TRBV7-8 and TRBJ1-2, with no clear D. Per germline, CDR1 SGHVS and CDR2 FQNEAQ. Trimming stripped 1 base from V and 0 bases from J, with 9 bases between. CDR3 length: 15 residues.

This chain connects TRBV27 to TRBJ2-4, with D maybe TRBD1 (5 bases). The CDR3 has 16 residues. V lost 4 bases to trimming and J lost 3 bases, with 16 bases between them. In germline, CDR1 is MNHEY, CDR2 SMNVEV (reference sequence). In DNA form, the CDR3 reads TGTGCCAGCAGTTCCCCTACATGGGGCGGCAAAAACATTCAGTACTTC. It encodes CASSSPTWGGKNIQYF.

The table lists this clone with a count of one. The chain joins TRBV6-4 to TRBJ2-1; 7 bases are a match to TRBD2. V gave up 6 bases and J gave up 10 bases; unmatched junction bases: 9. The germline gives CDR1 MRHNA, CDR2 SNTAGT. The length of the CDR3 is 13 residues. In nucleotides, the CDR3 is TGTGCCAGCAGGGGTAGCGGGCTGGGGGAGCAGTTCTTC. It specifies CASRGSGLGEQFF.

V gene TRBV15 combines with J gene TRBJ1-3; no firm D call. This CDR3 region has 15 residues. CDR1 and CDR2 from the germline V gene are LNHNV and YYDKDF (reference sequence). Trimming cost V 0 bases and J 3 bases, with 9 bases left between them. CDR3 protein: CATSRDRFNGNTIYF. Written as DNA, the CDR3 is TGTGCCACCAGCAGAGATCGCTTCAATGGAAACACCATATATTTT.

This clone was found once. This sequence joins TRBV7-2 and TRBJ2-3; D gene ambiguous. This CDR3 comprises 13 residues. Germline V CDR1 and CDR2: SGHTA, FQGNSA. Trimming removed 6 bases at V and 1 base at J, with 8 bases between. The CDR3 protein is CASSISGTDTQYF. CDR3 coding DNA: TGTGCCAGCAGTATAAGCGGCACAGATACGCAGTATTTT.

This clone was picked up one time. J is TRBJ2-1 and V is TRBV7-9; 11 bases align to TRBD2. The CDR3 totals 17 residues. V was pared by 1 base and J by 10 bases, with 12 bases of the junction left unmatched. Germline V gives CDR1 SEHNR, CDR2 FQNEAQ (reference sequence). The CDR3 loop reads CASSLVSLTSGTHEQFF. As DNA, the CDR3 is TGTGCCAGCAGCTTAGTTTCCCTGACTAGCGGGACCCACGAGCAGTTCTTC. Drawing the rest from reference TRBV7-9 and TRBJ2-1, the complete variable domain is DTGVSQNPRHKITKRGQNVTFRCDPISEHNRLYWYRQTLGQGPEFLTYFQNEAQLEKSRLLSDRFSAERPKGSFSTLEIQRTEQGDSAMYLCASSLVSLTSGTHEQFFGPGTRLTVL.

This sequence joins TRBV12-5 and TRBJ2-7; the match to TRBD1 covers 12 bases. Trimming removed 3 bases from V and 6 bases from J; junction bases left unmatched: 9. Germline V gene lookup returns CDR1 LGHNT and CDR2 FRNRAP. The CDR3 runs to 16 residues. The CDR3 nucleotides are TGTGCTAGTGGTTTTCATATCGGGACAGGGGGCGCCGAGCAGTACTTC. Residues: CASGFHIGTGGAEQYF.

The V and J genes are TRBV4-2 and TRBJ2-5; a possible D gene is TRBD2 (5 bases). V lost 6 bases and J lost 2, with 16 bases in between. CDR3 length: 15 residues. Per germline, CDR1 LGHNA and CDR2 YNFKEQ. Written as DNA, the CDR3 is TGTGCCAGCAGTCCAAGGCCGGGAACGCAAGAGACCCAGTACTTC. This translates into CASSPRPGTQETQYF.